Following are 21 T cell receptor beta chains from one sample sequenced in a study of blood T cell repertoires in COVID-19. Profiled with immunoSEQ multiplex PCR; TCRdb holds only in-frame clones, not every one. Of roughly 250,000 clones listed, roughly 87% are singletons. The specimen was peripheral blood. These receptors were obtained from a man in his 60s who had recovered from COVID-19.

Here the CDR3 DNA reads TGTGCCTGGAATATGGACAAAAACACTGAAGCTTTCTTT. Protein sequence: CAWNMDKNTEAFF. This sequence joins TRBV30 and TRBJ1-1; tentatively, D is TRBD1 (5 bases). The germline V and J ends were trimmed by 4 bases and 2 bases, with 11 bases remaining between them. The CDR3 is made up of 13 amino acids. Germline CDR1 reads GTSNPN; CDR2 reads SVGIG (reference sequence).

The V and J genes are TRBV24-1 and TRBJ2-7; D might be TRBD2 (7 bases). The germline V gene has CDR1 KGHDR and CDR2 SFDVKD. The CDR3 consists of 13 residues. The V gene lost 9 bases and the J gene lost 5 bases, with 16 bases spanning the gap. The CDR3 sequence: CATGGGGRDEQYF. The DNA of the CDR3 is TGTGCCACCGGGGGGGGCGGGCGCGACGAGCAGTACTTC.

This sequence joins TRBV5-5 and TRBJ1-3; 7 positions agree with TRBD1. CDR1 SGHKS and CDR2 YYEKEE come from the germline V gene (reference sequence). The CDR3 totals 17 residues. The V and J ends lost 4 bases and 1 base, in that order; junction bases with no gene match: 11. As DNA, the CDR3 is TGTGCCAGCAGCCTTTTTGGGACAGTTGTTTCTGGAAACACCATATATTTT. Amino acids: CASSLFGTVVSGNTIYF. Based on the CDR3 plus reference TRBV5-5 and TRBJ1-3, the full variable domain is DAGVTQSPTHLIKTRGQQVTLRCSPISGHKSVSWYQQVLGQGPQFIFQYYEKEERGRGNFPDRFSARQFPNYSSELNVNALLLGDSALYLCASSLFGTVVSGNTIYFGEGSWLTVV.

This rearrangement joins TRBV19 to TRBJ1-5, with 7 bases fitting TRBD1. Looked up from germline, CDR1 is LNHDA and CDR2 is SQIVND (reference sequence). Trimming at V came to 11 bases and at J to 6 bases, leaving 10 bases not matched to a gene. There are 13 residues in the CDR3. The CDR3 loop is CAVKTGYGQPQHF. CDR3 coding DNA: TGTGCCGTAAAGACAGGGTACGGTCAGCCCCAGCATTTT.

Points on this clone: In the same sample, other DNA sequences code for this CDR3. The rearrangement joins TRBV5-1 to TRBJ2-4; TRBD2 might be the D (5 bases). Between the trimmed V and J ends, which lost 0 bases and 3 bases, there was a span of 10 bases. Germline values: CDR1 SGHRS, CDR2 YFSETQ. The CDR3 length is 15 residues. The CDR3 spells CASSLAGDSKNIQYF. The DNA of the CDR3 is TGCGCCAGCAGCTTGGCCGGGGATAGCAAAAACATTCAGTACTTC.

The V gene is TRBV18, the J gene TRBJ2-1; D unclear. V lost 2 bases, J lost 4 bases, and 6 bases lay in between. CDR1 KGHSH and CDR2 LQKENI come from the germline V gene. There are 13 residues in the CDR3. The chain's CDR3 is CASSPIRYNEQFF. In DNA, the CDR3 is TGTGCCAGCTCACCAATTCGGTACAATGAGCAGTTCTTC.

The chain carries TRBV2 and TRBJ2-5; possibly TRBD2 for D (6 bases). V shed 8 bases and J shed 5 bases, with 12 bases lying between them. Germline values: CDR1 SNHLY, CDR2 FYNNEI. The CDR3 sequence is 12 residues long. Written as DNA, the CDR3 is TGTGCCAGCTGCCGGGAGTCTGAGACCCAGTACTTC. Its translation: CASCRESETQYF.

The chain couples TRBV19 to TRBJ1-2; 7 bases match TRBD1. The trim removed 6 bases at V and 1 base at J, leaving 11 bases unmatched. The CDR3 sequence is 16 residues long. CDR1 and CDR2 from the germline V gene are LNHDA and SQIVND (reference sequence). The CDR3 loop reads CASSRGTAGFNYGYTF. For the CDR3, the DNA is TGTGCCAGTAGCAGGGGGACAGCCGGTTTTAACTATGGCTACACCTTC.

The rearrangement uses TRBV2 and TRBJ1-1; 8 positions match TRBD1. Germline V gene lookup returns CDR1 SNHLY and CDR2 FYNNEI. The trim removed 4 bases at V and 0 bases at J, leaving 19 bases unmatched. The CDR3 has 20 amino acids. CDR3 sequence: CASSAPPGPGQETMNTEAFF. The CDR3 nucleotides are TGTGCCAGCAGTGCCCCACCTGGGCCGGGACAGGAGACCATGAACACTGAAGCTTTCTTT.

Worth noting for this clone: Other DNA sequences from this sample encode an identical CDR3 as well. The rearrangement links TRBV6-1 to TRBJ1-5; D is unclear. This CDR3 spans 15 amino acids. With 2 bases removed from V and 3 bases from J, the gap between germline ends came to 11 bases. Germline V gene sequence: CDR1 MNHNS, CDR2 SASEGT. The CDR3 DNA is TGTGCCAGCAGTGAATATGGAGCAGCCAATCAGCCCCAGCATTTT. Translation: CASSEYGAANQPQHF.

The rearrangement links TRBV19 to TRBJ1-5; no clear D. V shed 4 bases and J shed 2 bases, with 18 bases lying between them. Germline values: CDR1 LNHDA, CDR2 SQIVND (reference sequence). This CDR3 region has 17 residues. The DNA for the CDR3 is TGTGCCAGTAGTAATCGGTTCGGCAGGTCCCGCAATCAGCCCCAGCATTTT. This codes for CASSNRFGRSRNQPQHF.

The chain employs TRBV28 and TRBJ1-1; TRBD1 is a possible D gene (6 bases). V was clipped by 3 bases and J by 3 bases, with 14 bases between them. CDR3 length: 15 amino acids. Looked up from germline, CDR1 is MDHEN and CDR2 is SYDVKM. The CDR3 spells CASSFQGRGDTEAFF. CDR3 nucleotide sequence: TGTGCCAGCAGTTTCCAGGGCAGGGGCGACACTGAAGCTTTCTTT.

The rearrangement links TRBV5-1 to TRBJ1-2; 10 bases are a match to TRBD1. With V trimmed by 7 bases and J by 3 bases, 9 bases remained unmatched. Germline V gives CDR1 SGHRS, CDR2 YFSETQ. The CDR3 is 15 residues long. The CDR3 loop reads CASASRDRGDYGYTF. The CDR3 DNA is TGCGCCAGCGCCTCCCGGGACAGGGGTGACTATGGCTACACCTTC.

This chain links TRBV6-5 with TRBJ1-4, with a tentative D call TRBD1 (6 bases). V was shortened by 9 bases and J by 4 bases, with 18 bases between the two germline ends. The CDR3 consists of 15 residues. Germline CDR1 reads MNHEY; CDR2 reads SVGAGI. CDR3 loop: CASHIQGIGNEKLFF. CDR3 DNA: TGTGCCAGTCACATTCAGGGGATCGGTAATGAAAAACTGTTTTTT.

This chain connects TRBV24-1 to TRBJ2-3; the D is unclear. Trimming cost V 1 base and J 11 bases, with 12 bases left between them. The CDR3 spans 13 residues. In germline, CDR1 is KGHDR, CDR2 SFDVKD. The CDR3 loop is CATSDFVARRQYF. The CDR3 coding sequence is TGTGCCACCAGTGATTTCGTAGCAAGGAGGCAGTATTTT.

The V call is TRBV5-1, the J call TRBJ2-1, with 9 bases identical to TRBD1. This CDR3 comprises 18 residues. The germline CDR1 and CDR2 sequences are SGHRS and YFSETQ. The V and J ends lost 4 bases and 5 bases, in that order; junction bases with no gene match: 16. CDR3 in amino acids: CASSIRPPGQGWNNEQFF. The CDR3 coding sequence is TGCGCCAGCAGCATACGGCCACCGGGACAGGGTTGGAACAATGAGCAGTTCTTC.

The J gene is TRBJ2-2, the V gene TRBV3-1 (or the pseudogene TRBV3-2), with 8 nucleotides matching TRBD2. This CDR3 is built from 17 residues. Losses at the gene ends were 4 bases for V and 1 base for J; bases not matched to a gene: 8. Germline CDR1 and CDR2: LGHDT and YNNKEL (reference sequence). For the CDR3, the DNA is TGTGCCAGCAGCCTCTCGACTAGCGAATTGAACACCGGGGAGCTGTTTTTT. Translating gives CASSLSTSELNTGELFF.

The chain carries TRBV2 and TRBJ2-1; D possibly corresponds to TRBD2 (6 bases). From germline, CDR1 is SNHLY and CDR2 FYNNEI. The CDR3 runs 12 residues. V lost 1 base and J lost 15, with 13 bases in between. CDR3 nucleotide sequence: TGTGCCAGCAGTGAAGGGCTCGCGGGGCGGTTCTTC. Protein sequence: CASSEGLAGRFF. Full variable domain (missing parts from reference TRBV2 and TRBJ2-1): EPEVTQTPSHQVTQMGQEVILRCVPISNHLYFYWYRQILGQKVEFLVSFYNNEISEKSEIFDDQFSVERPDGSNFTLKIRSTKLEDSAMYFCASSEGLAGRFFGPGTRLTVL.

The CDR3 region is CASRDREEGYTF. The CDR3 DNA reads TGTGCCAGCAGAGACAGAGAAGAAGGCTACACCTTC. The chain has TRBV6-6 and TRBJ1-2; the D gene is possibly TRBD1 (5 bases). Germline values: CDR1 MNHNY, CDR2 SVGAGI (reference sequence). The length of the CDR3 is 12 residues. Trimming left V 6 bases short and J 8 bases short, with 13 bases between.

The chain is built from TRBV29-1 and TRBJ1-2; no clear D. Trimming removed 4 bases at V and 1 base at J, with 13 bases between. CDR3 length: 14 residues. Germline V CDR1 and CDR2: SQVTM, ANQGSEA. Written as DNA, the CDR3 is TGCAGCGTTGTGGTCGGAGGTATTAACTATGGCTACACCTTC. Its translation: CSVVVGGINYGYTF.

In nucleotides, the CDR3 is TGTGCCAGCAGCCAAGTTACTGATACGCAGTATTTT. Translated, it gives CASSQVTDTQYF. The chain combines TRBV3-1 (or the pseudogene TRBV3-2) with TRBJ2-3; D gene unclear. Trimming took 1 base from V and 6 from J, leaving 5 bases between them. CDR3 size: 12 residues. Germline V CDR1 and CDR2: LGHDT, YNNKEL (reference sequence).